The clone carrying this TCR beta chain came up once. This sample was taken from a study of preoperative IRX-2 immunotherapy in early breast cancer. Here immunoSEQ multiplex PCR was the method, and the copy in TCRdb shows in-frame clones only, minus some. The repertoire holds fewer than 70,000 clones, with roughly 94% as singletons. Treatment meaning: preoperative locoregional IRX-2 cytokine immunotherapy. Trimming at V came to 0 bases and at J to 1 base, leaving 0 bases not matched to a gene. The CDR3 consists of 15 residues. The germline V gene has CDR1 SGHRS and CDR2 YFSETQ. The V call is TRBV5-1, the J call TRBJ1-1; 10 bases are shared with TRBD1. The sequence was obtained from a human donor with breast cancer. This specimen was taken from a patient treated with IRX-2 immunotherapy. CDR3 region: CASSLGDRGNTEAFF. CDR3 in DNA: TGCGCCAGCAGCTTGGGGGACAGGGGGAACACTGAAGCTTTCTTT.